These T cell receptor beta chains were read from a single sample in a study of tumor-infiltrating lymphocytes in glioblastoma multiforme. TCRdb processed the multiplex PCR reads anew with MiXCR; each CDR3 protein has one entry. The top ten clones hold around half of a sample with about 15,000 distinct CDR3 sequences, 65% to 80% of them seen once. The source material was brain tumor tissue. The receptors shown here come from a male donor with glioblastoma. CDR3s include the opening cysteine and the closing phenylalanine or tryptophan. Each record gives: J gene, clone size, V gene, D gene, CDR3 protein. D genes are given only for firm matches. A row's size may be missing; if present it is once, few, many or a size class.

J: TRBJ2-7; size: .; V: TRBV28; D: TRBD2; CDR3: CANTAGGVYEQYF
J: TRBJ1-4; size: .; V: TRBV20-1; D: TRBD1; CDR3: CSASGTGGEKLFF
J: TRBJ2-1; size: .; V: TRBV11-3; D: TRBD2; CDR3: CAISLGAGGLAGEESYNAQFF
J: TRBJ2-7; size: once; V: TRBV11-1; D: TRBD1; CDR3: CISSGQGRVQYF
J: TRBJ2-1; size: .; V: TRBV7-9; D: TRBD2; CDR3: CASGQTSGRNISSYNEQFF
J: TRBJ2-1; size: .; V: TRBV29-1; D: .; CDR3: CSGNWGGSYNEQFF
J: TRBJ2-1; size: .; V: TRBV6-1; D: TRBD1; CDR3: CASSEAAGTATEQFF
J: TRBJ2-1; size: .; V: TRBV7-9; D: TRBD2; CDR3: CASSKTSGARNERFF
J: TRBJ2-1; size: .; V: TRBV20-1; D: .; CDR3: CSASGHNEQFF
J: TRBJ1-1; size: .; V: TRBV11-2; D: TRBD1; CDR3: CASSSEGQGGTGVFF
J: TRBJ2-2; size: .; V: TRBV6-5; D: TRBD2; CDR3: CASRGTSGRAGELFF
J: TRBJ2-5; size: once; V: TRBV5-1; D: .; CDR3: CASSLVPGQQETQYF
J: TRBJ2-7; size: .; V: TRBV20-1; D: .; CDR3: CSAGGASVRDYEQYF
J: TRBJ2-7; size: .; V: TRBV28; D: .; CDR3: CPSSYSDSYEQYF